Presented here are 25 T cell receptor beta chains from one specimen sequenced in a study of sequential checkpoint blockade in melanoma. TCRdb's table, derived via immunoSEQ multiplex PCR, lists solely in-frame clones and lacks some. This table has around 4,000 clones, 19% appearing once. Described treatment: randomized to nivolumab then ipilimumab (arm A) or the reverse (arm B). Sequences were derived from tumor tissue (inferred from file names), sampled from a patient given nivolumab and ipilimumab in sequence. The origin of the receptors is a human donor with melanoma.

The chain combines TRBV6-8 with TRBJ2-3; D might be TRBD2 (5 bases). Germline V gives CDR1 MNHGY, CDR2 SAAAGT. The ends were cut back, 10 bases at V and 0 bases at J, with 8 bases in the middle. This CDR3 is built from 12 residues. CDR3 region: CATGFSTDTQYF. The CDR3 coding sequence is TGTGCCACGGGGTTCAGCACAGATACGCAGTATTTT.

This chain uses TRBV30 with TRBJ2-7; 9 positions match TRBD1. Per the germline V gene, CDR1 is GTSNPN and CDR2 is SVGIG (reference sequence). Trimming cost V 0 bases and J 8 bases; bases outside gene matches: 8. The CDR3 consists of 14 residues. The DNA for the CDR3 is TGTGCCTGGAGTGTACAAGGGACAGGGATACAGCAGTACTTC. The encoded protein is CAWSVQGTGIQQYF.

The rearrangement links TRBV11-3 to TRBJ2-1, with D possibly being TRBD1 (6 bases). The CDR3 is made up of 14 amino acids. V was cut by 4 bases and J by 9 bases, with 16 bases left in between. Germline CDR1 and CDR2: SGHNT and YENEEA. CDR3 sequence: CASSSPLGGREQFF. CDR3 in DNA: TGTGCCAGCAGCTCCCCCCTAGGGGGACGTGAGCAGTTCTTC.

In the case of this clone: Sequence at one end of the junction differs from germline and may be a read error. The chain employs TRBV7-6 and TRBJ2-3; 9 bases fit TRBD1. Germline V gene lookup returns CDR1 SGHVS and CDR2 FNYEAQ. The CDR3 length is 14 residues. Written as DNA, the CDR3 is TGTGCTAGCAGCTTGGGACAGGGAATAGATACGCAGTATTTT. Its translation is CASSLGQGIDTQYF.

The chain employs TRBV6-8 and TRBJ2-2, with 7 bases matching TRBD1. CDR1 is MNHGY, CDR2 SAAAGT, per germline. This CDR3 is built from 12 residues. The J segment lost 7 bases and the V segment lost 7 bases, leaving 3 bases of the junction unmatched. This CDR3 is CASNYRGGELFF. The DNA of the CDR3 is TGTGCCAGCAACTACAGGGGCGGGGAGCTGTTTTTT.

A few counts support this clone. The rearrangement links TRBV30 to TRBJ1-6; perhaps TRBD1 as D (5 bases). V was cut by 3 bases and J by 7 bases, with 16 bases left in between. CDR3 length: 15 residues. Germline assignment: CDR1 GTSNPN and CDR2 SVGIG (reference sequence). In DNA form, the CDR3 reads TGTGCCTGGAGGGATAAGGGACCAGACAATTCACCCCTCCACTTT. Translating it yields CAWRDKGPDNSPLHF. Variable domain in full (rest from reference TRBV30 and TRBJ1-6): SQTIHQWPATLVQPVGSPLSLECTVEGTSNPNLYWYRQAAGRGLQLLFYSVGIGQISSEVPQNLSASRPQDRQFILSSKKLLLSDSGFYLCAWRDKGPDNSPLHFGNGTRLTVT.

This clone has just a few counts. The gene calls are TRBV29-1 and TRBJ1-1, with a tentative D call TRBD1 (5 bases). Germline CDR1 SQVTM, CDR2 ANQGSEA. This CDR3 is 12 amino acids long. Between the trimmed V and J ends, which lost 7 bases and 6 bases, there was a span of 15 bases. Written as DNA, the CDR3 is TGCAGCGCGGGACGCGTTGGGGCTGAAGCTTTCTTT. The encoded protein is CSAGRVGAEAFF.

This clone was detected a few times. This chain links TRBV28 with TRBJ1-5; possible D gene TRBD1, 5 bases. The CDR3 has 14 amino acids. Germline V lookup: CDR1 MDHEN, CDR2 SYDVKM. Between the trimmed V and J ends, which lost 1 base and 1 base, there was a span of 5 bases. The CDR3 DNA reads TGTGCCAGCAGTTTATCAGGGAGCAATCAGCCCCAGCATTTT. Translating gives CASSLSGSNQPQHF. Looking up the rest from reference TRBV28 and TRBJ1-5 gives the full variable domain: DVKVTQSSRYLVKRTGEKVFLECVQDMDHENMFWYRQDPGLGLRLIYFSYDVKMKEKGDIPEGYSVSREKKERFSLILESASTNQTSMYLCASSLSGSNQPQHFGDGTRLSIL.

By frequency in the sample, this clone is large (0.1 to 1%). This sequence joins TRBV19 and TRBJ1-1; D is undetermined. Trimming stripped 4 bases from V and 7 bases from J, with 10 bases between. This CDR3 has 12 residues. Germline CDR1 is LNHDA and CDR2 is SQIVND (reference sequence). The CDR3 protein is CASSSRTGEAFF. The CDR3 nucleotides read TGTGCCAGTAGTAGTAGGACCGGTGAAGCTTTCTTT.

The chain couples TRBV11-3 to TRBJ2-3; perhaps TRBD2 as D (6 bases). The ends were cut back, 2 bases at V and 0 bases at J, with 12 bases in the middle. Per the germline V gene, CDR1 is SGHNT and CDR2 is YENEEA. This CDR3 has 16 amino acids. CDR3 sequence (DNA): TGTGCCAGCAGCTTATTGGGCGGGGACAGCACAGATACGCAGTATTTT. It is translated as CASSLLGGDSTDTQYF. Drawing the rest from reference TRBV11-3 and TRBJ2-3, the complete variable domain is EAGVVQSPRYKIIEKKQPVAFWCNPISGHNTLYWYLQNLGQGPELLIRYENEEAVDDSQLPKDRFSAERLKGVDSTLKIQPAELGDSAVYLCASSLLGGDSTDTQYFGPGTRLTVL.

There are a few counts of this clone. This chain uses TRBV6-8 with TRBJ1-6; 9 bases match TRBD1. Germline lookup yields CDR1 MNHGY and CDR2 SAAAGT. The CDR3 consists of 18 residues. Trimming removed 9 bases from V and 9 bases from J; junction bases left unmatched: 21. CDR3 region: CARGTGTLEGRLGSPLHF. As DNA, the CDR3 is TGTGCCAGAGGGACAGGGACTCTAGAGGGACGGTTAGGTTCACCCCTCCACTTT.

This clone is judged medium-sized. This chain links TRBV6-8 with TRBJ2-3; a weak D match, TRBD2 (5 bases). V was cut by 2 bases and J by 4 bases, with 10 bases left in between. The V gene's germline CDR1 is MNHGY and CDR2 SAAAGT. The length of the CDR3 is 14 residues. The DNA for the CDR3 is TGTGCCAGCAGTTACACTAGTAGAGCAGATACGCAGTATTTT. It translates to CASSYTSRADTQYF.

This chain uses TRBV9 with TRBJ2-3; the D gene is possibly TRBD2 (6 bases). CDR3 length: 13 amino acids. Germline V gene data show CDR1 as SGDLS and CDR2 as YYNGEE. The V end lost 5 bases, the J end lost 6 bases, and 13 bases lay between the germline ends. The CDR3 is CASSTSSGDTQYF. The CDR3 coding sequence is TGTGCCAGCAGTACTAGCTCAGGGGATACGCAGTATTTT.

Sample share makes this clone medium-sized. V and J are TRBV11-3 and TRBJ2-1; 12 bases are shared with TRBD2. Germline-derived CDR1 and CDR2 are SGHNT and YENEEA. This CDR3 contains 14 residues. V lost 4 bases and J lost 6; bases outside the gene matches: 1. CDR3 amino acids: CASSSLAGGNEQFF. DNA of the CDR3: TGTGCCAGCAGCTCACTAGCGGGGGGCAATGAGCAGTTCTTC.

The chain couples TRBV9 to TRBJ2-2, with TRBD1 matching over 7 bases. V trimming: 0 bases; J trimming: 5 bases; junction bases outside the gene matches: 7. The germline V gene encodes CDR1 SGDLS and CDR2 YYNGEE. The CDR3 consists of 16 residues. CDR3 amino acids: CASSVGSGTVTGELFF. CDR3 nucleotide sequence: TGTGCCAGCAGCGTAGGGTCGGGGACAGTAACCGGGGAGCTGTTTTTT.

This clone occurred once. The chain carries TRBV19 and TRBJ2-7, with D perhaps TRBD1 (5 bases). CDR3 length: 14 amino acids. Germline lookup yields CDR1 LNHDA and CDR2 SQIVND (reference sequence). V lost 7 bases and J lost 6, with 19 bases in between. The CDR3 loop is CASTLRSGLAEQYF. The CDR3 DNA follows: TGTGCCAGTACCCTCCGGTCAGGGTTAGCCGAGCAGTACTTC.

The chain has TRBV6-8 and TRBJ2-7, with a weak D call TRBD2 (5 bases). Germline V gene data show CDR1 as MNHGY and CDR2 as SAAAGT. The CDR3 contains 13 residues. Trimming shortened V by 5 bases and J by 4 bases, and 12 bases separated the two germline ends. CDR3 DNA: TGTGCCAGCAGTCGAGCGGATGGGTACGAGCAGTACTTC. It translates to CASSRADGYEQYF.

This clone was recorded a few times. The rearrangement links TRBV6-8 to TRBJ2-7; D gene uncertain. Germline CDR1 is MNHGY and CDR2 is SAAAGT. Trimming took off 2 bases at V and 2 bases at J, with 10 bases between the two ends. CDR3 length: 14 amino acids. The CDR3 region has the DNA TGTGCCAGCAGTTACGTTGGTGAGGCCTACGAGCAGTACGTC. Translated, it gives CASSYVGEAYEQYV.

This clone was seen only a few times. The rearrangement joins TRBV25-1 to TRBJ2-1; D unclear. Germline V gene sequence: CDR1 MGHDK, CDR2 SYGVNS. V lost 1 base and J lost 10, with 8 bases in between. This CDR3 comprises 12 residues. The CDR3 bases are TGTGCCAGCAGTGAATGGGAAAGGGAGCAGTTCTTC. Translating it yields CASSEWEREQFF.

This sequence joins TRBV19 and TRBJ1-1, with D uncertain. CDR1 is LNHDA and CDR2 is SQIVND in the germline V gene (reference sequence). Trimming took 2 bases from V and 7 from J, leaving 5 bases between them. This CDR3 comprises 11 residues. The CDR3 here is CASSIQSEAFF. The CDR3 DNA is TGTGCCAGTAGTATACAGAGTGAAGCTTTCTTT.

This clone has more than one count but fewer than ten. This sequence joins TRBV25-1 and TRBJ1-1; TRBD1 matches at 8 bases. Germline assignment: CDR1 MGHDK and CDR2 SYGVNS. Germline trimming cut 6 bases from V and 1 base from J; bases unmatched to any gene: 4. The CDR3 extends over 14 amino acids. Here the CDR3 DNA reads TGTGCCAGCAGGGAGACAGGGGAGAACACTGAAGCTTTCTTT. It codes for CASRETGENTEAFF.

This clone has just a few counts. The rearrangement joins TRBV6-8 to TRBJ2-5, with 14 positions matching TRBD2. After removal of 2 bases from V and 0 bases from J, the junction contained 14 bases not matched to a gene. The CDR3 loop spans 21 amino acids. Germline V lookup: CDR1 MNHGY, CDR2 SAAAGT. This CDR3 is CASSYPSGTSGGNTYQETQYF. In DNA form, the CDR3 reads TGTGCCAGCAGTTACCCATCCGGGACTAGCGGGGGCAACACGTACCAAGAGACCCAGTACTTC.

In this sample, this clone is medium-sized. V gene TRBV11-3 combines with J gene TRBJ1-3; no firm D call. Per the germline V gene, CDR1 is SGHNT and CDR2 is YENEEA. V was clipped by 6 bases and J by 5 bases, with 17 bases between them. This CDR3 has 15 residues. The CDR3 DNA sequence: TGTGCCAGCAGTCTCCTCATGGCCTCACGAAACACCATATATTTT. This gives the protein CASSLLMASRNTIYF.

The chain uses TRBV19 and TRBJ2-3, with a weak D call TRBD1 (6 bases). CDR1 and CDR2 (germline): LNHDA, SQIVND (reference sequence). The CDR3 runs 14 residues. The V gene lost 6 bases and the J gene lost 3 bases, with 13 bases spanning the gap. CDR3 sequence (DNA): TGTGCCAGTAGCCTGGGACAACAAACAGATACGCAGTATTTT. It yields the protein CASSLGQQTDTQYF.

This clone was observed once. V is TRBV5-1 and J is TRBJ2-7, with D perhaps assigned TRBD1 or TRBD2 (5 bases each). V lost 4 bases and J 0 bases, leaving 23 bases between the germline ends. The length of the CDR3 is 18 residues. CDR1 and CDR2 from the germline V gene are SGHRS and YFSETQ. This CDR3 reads CASSQSVGELTNSYEQYF. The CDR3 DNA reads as TGCGCCAGCAGCCAGAGCGTGGGGGAACTAACGAACTCCTACGAGCAGTACTTC. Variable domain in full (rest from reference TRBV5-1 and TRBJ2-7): KAGVTQTPRYLIKTRGQQVTLSCSPISGHRSVSWYQQTPGQGLQFLFEYFSETQRNKGNFPGRFSGRQFSNSRSEMNVSTLELGDSALYLCASSQSVGELTNSYEQYFGPGTRLTVT.